Sequencing of this TCR beta chain was carried out in a study of metastatic and nonmetastatic thyroid tumors. Looking at the study overall: Repertoires from malignant and benign thyroid patients were compared across blood and tumor or nodule tissue.

Broader study findings: The study reportedly found significantly higher TCR beta diversity in malignant thyroid tumors than benign nodules, in blood and tumor.

Per the original data handling: It was from CDR3 differences across clinicopathological groups that a distant-metastasis classifier for papillary thyroid cancer was built. With MiXCR, TCRdb called clones anew from the PCR reads. Here the V and J calls rest on TCRdb's processing, not on the authors' analysis. The sample lists about 16,000 clones, approximately 25% occurring once. All patients reached thyroid surgery having received no treatment beforehand. This clone came up many times. Its antigen remains unidentified. The V and J ends lost 5 bases and 3 bases respectively, with 14 bases between them. Germline assignment: CDR1 SEHNR and CDR2 FQNEAQ (reference sequence). The CDR3 runs 14 residues.

Input material: adjacent normal tissue. The TCR was taken from a female donor with papillary thyroid cancer or a benign thyroid nodule (not recorded which). Some clones in this sample may be carry-over from other donors' samples. The chain couples TRBV7-9 to TRBJ2-7, with D tentatively TRBD2 (6 bases). CDR3 DNA sequence: TGTGCCAGCAGCCCTGCGGGATACAACTACGAGCAGTACTTC. Translated: CASSPAGYNYEQYF. Filled out from reference TRBV7-9 and TRBJ2-7, the complete variable domain reads DTGVSQNPRHKITKRGQNVTFRCDPISEHNRLYWYRQTLGQGPEFLTYFQNEAQLEKSRLLSDRFSAERPKGSFSTLEIQRTEQGDSAMYLCASSPAGYNYEQYFGPGTRLTVT.